The rows below give T cell receptor beta chains drawn from one sample of a study of control samples from healthy donors and cancer patients. Assay: immunoSEQ multiplex PCR; the TCRdb copy retains only in-frame clones and omits some. The sample has 55,000 to 80,000 clones; 89% are singletons. Sequencing input: PBMCs. The receptor source for this set is a man aged 55 to 70 with colorectal cancer. CDR3s include the opening cysteine and the closing phenylalanine or tryptophan. D genes are given only for firm matches. Size is omitted from some rows. Given values are once, few, many or a class for expanded clones.

V gene	D gene	clone size	J gene	CDR3 protein	CDR3 DNA
TRBV6-1	-	-	TRBJ2-7	CASSDPAVDEQYF	TGTGCCAGCAGTGACCCCGCGGTCGACGAGCAGTACTTC
TRBV6-5	-	-	TRBJ1-2	CAIQNRRDYGYTF	TGTGCCATCCAGAACCGGCGAGACTATGGCTACACCTTC
TRBV15	-	-	TRBJ2-7	CATSRYPVGEQYF	TGTGCCACCAGCAGATACCCCGTCGGCGAGCAGTACTTC
TRBV9	TRBD2	few	TRBJ2-3	CASSAAGNTDTQYF	TGTGCCAGCAGCGCAGCGGGGAACACAGATACGCAGTATTTT
TRBV25-1	-	-	TRBJ1-2	CASSEDGGNYGYTF	TGTGCCAGCAGTGAAGATGGGGGAAACTATGGCTACACCTTC
TRBV7-4	-	-	TRBJ1-5	CASSLRGGHLNPSNQPQHF	TGTGCCAGCAGCCTACGGGGGGGACACCTTAACCCTAGCAATCAGCCCCAGCATTTT
TRBV6-5	TRBD2	-	TRBJ2-1	CASTGTSDEQFF	TGTGCCAGCACCGGGACTAGCGATGAGCAGTTCTTC
TRBV6-5	TRBD2	-	TRBJ2-1	CASNPGTSGDNEQFF	TGTGCCAGCAACCCCGGGACTAGCGGGGACAATGAGCAGTTCTTC
TRBV11-3	-	-	TRBJ2-5	CASSPGRWTVAGETQYF	TGTGCCAGCAGCCCAGGGCGTTGGACTGTGGCTGGGGAGACCCAGTACTTC
TRBV7-6	TRBD1	-	TRBJ2-7	CASSPHPDRGFYEQYF	TGTGCCAGCAGCCCGCACCCGGACAGGGGGTTCTACGAGCAGTACTTC
TRBV7-8	TRBD1	-	TRBJ2-1	CASSLVGQGAWNEQFF	TGTGCCAGCAGCTTAGTAGGACAGGGGGCGTGGAATGAGCAGTTCTTC
TRBV19	TRBD1	-	TRBJ2-2	CASSKTGDTGELFF	TGTGCCAGTAGTAAAACAGGGGACACCGGGGAGCTGTTTTTT
TRBV30	-	-	TRBJ1-5	CAWRGWGANQPQHF	TGTGCCTGGAGGGGGTGGGGGGCAAATCAGCCCCAGCATTTT
TRBV6-6	-	-	TRBJ2-5	CASTRTKETQYF	TGTGCCAGCACCCGAACCAAAGAGACCCAGTACTTC
TRBV30	-	-	TRBJ2-4	CAWSLGGNIQYF	TGTGCCTGGAGTCTGGGTGGAAACATTCAGTACTTC
TRBV28	TRBD2	-	TRBJ2-5	CASSTGTSGAPRETQYF	TGTGCCAGCAGTACCGGGACTAGCGGGGCCCCAAGAGAGACCCAGTACTTC
TRBV5-1	-	-	TRBJ1-4	CASSFAGQATNEKLFF	TGCGCCAGCAGCTTCGCGGGACAAGCAACTAATGAAAAACTGTTTTTT
TRBV19	TRBD1	-	TRBJ1-3	CASSPTGTGPGSGNTIYF	TGTGCCAGTAGTCCTACCGGGACAGGGCCTGGCTCTGGAAACACCATATATTTT
TRBV2	-	-	TRBJ1-1	CASTGTANTEAFF	TGTGCCAGCACCGGGACGGCGAACACTGAAGCTTTCTTT
TRBV28	-	-	TRBJ1-5	CASSSRSHKRQSYRLSNQPQHF	TGTGCCAGCAGTTCTCGGAGCCACAAACGCCAGTCTTATCGTCTTAGCAATCAGCCCCAGCATTTT
TRBV11-3	-	-	TRBJ2-7	CASSPRSYEQYF	TGTGCCAGCAGCCCCCGTTCCTACGAGCAGTACTTC
TRBV3-1/TRBV3-2	-	-	TRBJ1-6	CASSQTGRENSPLHF	TGTGCCAGCAGCCAGACGGGACGGGAAAATTCACCCCTCCACTTT
TRBV3-1/TRBV3-2	-	once	TRBJ1-3	CASSQATQNTIYF	TGTGCCAGCAGCCAAGCCACCCAAAACACCATATATTTT
TRBV4-1	TRBD2	-	TRBJ2-2	CASSQRTSEVGELFF	TGCGCCAGCAGCCAGAGGACTAGCGAGGTCGGGGAGCTGTTTTTT
TRBV6-6	TRBD2	-	TRBJ2-5	CASSPLAGVETQYF	TGTGCCAGCAGTCCCCTTGCGGGGGTAGAGACCCAGTACTTC
TRBV15	-	-	TRBJ1-1	CATSQWTTEAFF	TGTGCCACCAGCCAATGGACTACTGAAGCTTTCTTT
TRBV11-2	TRBD1	-	TRBJ2-1	CASSSQGKGDNEQFF	TGTGCCAGCAGCTCACAGGGGAAGGGGGACAATGAGCAGTTCTTC
TRBV28	-	-	TRBJ1-1	CASSTQGRGAGTEAFF	TGTGCCAGCAGTACACAGGGCAGGGGCGCTGGCACTGAAGCTTTCTTT
TRBV6-6	-	-	TRBJ2-7	CASSYSGAYEQYF	TGTGCCAGCAGTTACTCCGGGGCGTACGAGCAGTACTTC
TRBV7-9	-	-	TRBJ1-4	CASSLEYPEKLFF	TGTGCCAGCAGCTTAGAGTATCCGGAAAAACTGTTTTTT
TRBV6-5	-	-	TRBJ2-3	CASRPAPAGDTQYF	TGTGCCAGTCGGCCCGCCCCAGCTGGAGATACGCAGTATTTT
TRBV5-6	-	-	TRBJ1-5	CASSLGKMGQPQHF	TGTGCCAGCAGCTTGGGCAAAATGGGTCAGCCCCAGCATTTT
TRBV18	-	-	TRBJ2-5	CASSPPGTQETQYF	TGTGCCAGCTCACCCCCAGGGACTCAAGAGACCCAGTACTTC
TRBV19	-	-	TRBJ2-2	CASRGGDGDSHTGELFF	TGTGCCAGTAGGGGTGGCGACGGGGACTCCCACACCGGGGAGCTGTTTTTT
TRBV7-9	TRBD1	-	TRBJ1-6	CASSKGLTGGLWPLHF	TGTGCCAGCAGCAAAGGGCTGACAGGGGGGCTCTGGCCCCTCCACTTT
TRBV28	-	-	TRBJ2-7	CASSPVGVGHYEQYF	TGTGCCAGCAGCCCCGTGGGTGTAGGACACTACGAGCAGTACTTC
TRBV3-1/TRBV3-2	-	-	TRBJ2-3	CASSRTNGGTQYF	TGTGCCAGCAGCCGGACCAATGGGGGGACGCAGTATTTT
TRBV19	-	-	TRBJ1-2	CASNQGNYGYTF	TGTGCCAGTAACCAAGGGAACTATGGCTACACCTTC